The subject of this entry is one T cell receptor beta chain. This entry belongs to a study of blood T cell repertoires in COVID-19. Study background: Material from acute and convalescent COVID-19 was sourced from the United States, Italy and Spain. PBMCs, B-cell-depleted T cells, or T cells were the source of the cDNA or gDNA that made up the material.

In the original workflow: Researchers report that nucleated cell counts were estimated from reference gene primer amplification. Produced via immunoSEQ multiplex PCR; TCRdb's table is partial and in-frame only. V and J calls and clone size are as listed in that table; D and trimming were resolved from the DNA. Here the sample spans over 45,000 clones, over 80% being singletons. Germline V gene data show CDR1 as GTSNPN and CDR2 as SVGIG (reference sequence). The CDR3 runs to 14 residues. The V and J ends lost 0 bases and 1 base respectively, with 9 bases between them. The clonotype comes from a man aged 65-85 years with acute or convalescent COVID-19. The V gene is TRBV30, the J gene TRBJ1-1, with a possible D match to TRBD1 (6 bases). Sequencing was carried out using peripheral blood. This chain's CDR3 is CAWSVGRGNTEAFF. CDR3 sequence (DNA): TGTGCCTGGAGTGTGGGCAGGGGGAACACTGAAGCTTTCTTT.